Listed below are T cell receptor beta chains from one sample, sequenced in a study of identical twins. TCRdb analysed the 5' RACE reads with MiXCR anew, one entry per CDR3 protein. The sample gives approximately 600,000 distinct CDR3 sequences, 9.6% of which show up once; approximately 3% is in the top ten. The same data also contributed to another study, on yellow fever vaccine responses in identical twins.

The sequenced material came from PBMCs. Receptors were obtained from a woman aged 18-35 years in good health. Each CDR3 is given with its conserved first and last residue. Each record gives: clone size, D gene, J gene, V gene, CDR3 DNA, CDR3 protein. D genes are given only for firm matches. Expanded clones are given a class, and other clones once, few, many or no size at all.

size: many
D: -
J: TRBJ1-1
V: TRBV10-3
DNA: TGTGCCATCAGTGAGTCGGACACTGAAGCTTTCTTT
CDR3: CAISESDTEAFF

size: few
D: TRBD1
J: TRBJ2-1
V: TRBV6-1
DNA: TGTGCCAGCAGGAAACTGACAGGGGCGACTTACAATGAGCAGTTCTTC
CDR3: CASRKLTGATYNEQFF

size: many
D: TRBD1
J: TRBJ1-5
V: TRBV3-1
DNA: TGTGCCAGCAGCCACGGGACAGCCAAAGGGAATCAGCCCCAGCATTTT
CDR3: CASSHGTAKGNQPQHF

size: many
D: -
J: TRBJ2-5
V: TRBV24-1
DNA: TGTGCCACCAGTGTAACAGGGCCAGCCCTACAAGAGACCCAGTACTTC
CDR3: CATSVTGPALQETQYF

size: -
D: TRBD1
J: TRBJ2-7
V: TRBV15
DNA: TGTGCCACCAGCAGGTCCGCCGGGACAGCCTACGAGCAGTACTTC
CDR3: CATSRSAGTAYEQYF

size: many
D: -
J: TRBJ1-4
V: TRBV7-2
DNA: TGTGCCAGCAGGCCATTAGGGTTGGAAAAACTGTTTTTT
CDR3: CASRPLGLEKLFF

size: few
D: -
J: TRBJ1-2
V: TRBV5-1
DNA: TGCGCCAGCAGCTTGGGGGCAGGGGAGTACTATGGCTACACCTTC
CDR3: CASSLGAGEYYGYTF

size: -
D: -
J: TRBJ2-3
V: TRBV27
DNA: TGTGCCAGCAGATCAAATGGGGCGGATACGCAGTATTTT
CDR3: CASRSNGADTQYF

size: many
D: TRBD1
J: TRBJ2-3
V: TRBV5-5
DNA: TGTGCCAGCATCGTGGGCAGGGGGCGATCAGATACGCAGTATTTT
CDR3: CASIVGRGRSDTQYF

size: -
D: TRBD1
J: TRBJ2-1
V: TRBV20-1
DNA: TGCAGTGCTAGAGATGGTGGGACAGGGCATTACAATGAGCAGTTCTTC
CDR3: CSARDGGTGHYNEQFF

size: -
D: TRBD2
J: TRBJ2-7
V: TRBV5-1
DNA: TGCGCCAGCAGCCCAGGACTAGCGGGGTCACCCCTCTACGAGCAGTACTTC
CDR3: CASSPGLAGSPLYEQYF

size: -
D: -
J: TRBJ1-2
V: TRBV12-3/TRBV12-4
DNA: TGTGCCAGCAGTGGACCGGGACTCAGGGTGGGTGGCTACACCTTC
CDR3: CASSGPGLRVGGYTF

size: many
D: -
J: TRBJ1-4
V: TRBV4-1
DNA: TGCGCCAGCAGCCAAGGGGCAGGGACTAGTGAAAAACTGTTTTTT
CDR3: CASSQGAGTSEKLFF

size: many
D: -
J: TRBJ1-6
V: TRBV4-1
DNA: TGCGCCAGCAGCCAAGGCAGTAAATCACCCCTCCACTTT
CDR3: CASSQGSKSPLHF

size: many
D: -
J: TRBJ2-1
V: TRBV5-1
DNA: TGCGCCAGCAGCTTGTACAGGGACAATGAGCAGTTCTTC
CDR3: CASSLYRDNEQFF

size: -
D: -
J: TRBJ2-7
V: TRBV12-3/TRBV12-4
DNA: TGTGCCAGCTCCTGGGGGCCCTCCTACGAGCAGTACTTC
CDR3: CASSWGPSYEQYF

size: -
D: TRBD1
J: TRBJ2-6
V: TRBV10-2
DNA: TGCGCCAGCAGTGATACAGGGGTCTCTGGGGCCAACGTCCTGACTTTC
CDR3: CASSDTGVSGANVLTF

size: many
D: -
J: TRBJ1-1
V: TRBV11-2
DNA: TGTGCCAGCAGCTTAACCGACAGTGAAGCTTTCTTT
CDR3: CASSLTDSEAFF

size: few
D: TRBD1
J: TRBJ2-7
V: TRBV7-9
DNA: TGTGCCAGCAGCTCCTTGGTCGGGACAGCATCCTACGAGCAGTACTTC
CDR3: CASSSLVGTASYEQYF

size: few
D: -
J: TRBJ2-3
V: TRBV18
DNA: TGTGCCAGCTCCTATGCTAGGGGCACAGATACGCAGTATTTT
CDR3: CASSYARGTDTQYF

size: many
D: -
J: TRBJ1-1
V: TRBV7-9
DNA: TGTGCCAGCAGCTTAGATTTCGGGGGGAACACTGAAGCTTTCTTT
CDR3: CASSLDFGGNTEAFF

size: many
D: -
J: TRBJ2-1
V: TRBV15
DNA: TGTGCCACCAGCAGAGATGGGGGGCCCTACAATGAGCAGTTCTTC
CDR3: CATSRDGGPYNEQFF

size: many
D: -
J: TRBJ2-7
V: TRBV7-9
DNA: TGTGCCAGCAGCTCAGGATTGGAGCAGTACTTC
CDR3: CASSSGLEQYF

size: -
D: -
J: TRBJ2-5
V: TRBV20-1
DNA: TGCAGTGCTAGAGGAGCCGACAACCGGGGGACCCAGTACTTC
CDR3: CSARGADNRGTQYF

size: -
D: -
J: TRBJ2-7
V: TRBV19
DNA: TGTGCCAGTGGAAGACAGAGATCCTACGAGCAGTACTTC
CDR3: CASGRQRSYEQYF

size: -
D: -
J: TRBJ2-7
V: TRBV7-2
DNA: TGTGCCAGCAGCACCAATCTAGGGAGCTCCTACGAGCAGTACTTC
CDR3: CASSTNLGSSYEQYF

size: -
D: -
J: TRBJ1-4
V: TRBV6-1
DNA: TGTGCCAGCGGACGGTACAATGAAAAACTGTTTTTT
CDR3: CASGRYNEKLFF

size: -
D: -
J: TRBJ2-7
V: TRBV7-2
DNA: TGTGCCAGCAGCTTAGGTCAGGGAAGTCCTACCTACGAGCAGTACTTC
CDR3: CASSLGQGSPTYEQYF

size: many
D: -
J: TRBJ2-6
V: TRBV6-5
DNA: TGTGCCAGCAGTTATTCGGGGAGCTCTGGGGCCAACGTCCTGACTTTC
CDR3: CASSYSGSSGANVLTF

size: few
D: -
J: TRBJ2-5
V: TRBV7-2
DNA: TGTGCCAGCAGCTTAGATCAGGGCCAGGGGGAGACCCAGTACTTC
CDR3: CASSLDQGQGETQYF

size: -
D: TRBD1
J: TRBJ2-5
V: TRBV12-3/TRBV12-4
DNA: TGTGCCAGCAGTTTGGGTGACAGGGGGATGGAGACCCAGTACTTC
CDR3: CASSLGDRGMETQYF

size: many
D: -
J: TRBJ1-2
V: TRBV4-1
DNA: TGCGCCAGCAGCCGGGAAGGGGCAATACCGAACTATGGCTACACCTTC
CDR3: CASSREGAIPNYGYTF

size: -
D: -
J: TRBJ1-4
V: TRBV13
DNA: TGTGCCAGCAGCTGGAGGACATCGGTTGCAACTAATGAAAAACTGTTTTTT
CDR3: CASSWRTSVATNEKLFF

size: few
D: -
J: TRBJ2-7
V: TRBV12-3/TRBV12-4
DNA: TGTGCCAGCACCATAGCTCCGTCTTCTTACGAGCAGTACTTC
CDR3: CASTIAPSSYEQYF

size: few
D: -
J: TRBJ2-3
V: TRBV7-6
DNA: TGTGCCAGCAGCCTCGAAGGGGGTAGAAGCACAGATACGCAGTATTTT
CDR3: CASSLEGGRSTDTQYF

size: few
D: -
J: TRBJ2-7
V: TRBV11-1
DNA: TGTGCCAGCAGCCGAGCCCAGAGATACGAGCAGTACTTC
CDR3: CASSRAQRYEQYF

size: many
D: TRBD1
J: TRBJ1-2
V: TRBV10-3
DNA: TGTGCCATCAGTGGGACAGGGAAATTTTCGGATGGCTACACCTTC
CDR3: CAISGTGKFSDGYTF

size: -
D: -
J: TRBJ2-2
V: TRBV5-5
DNA: TGTGCCAGCAGCCCCGGACTCACCGCGAACACCGGGGAGCTGTTTTTT
CDR3: CASSPGLTANTGELFF

size: -
D: -
J: TRBJ2-7
V: TRBV4-2
DNA: TGTGCCAGCAGCCAAGTATCACAGCCTTCCTACGAGCAGTACTTC
CDR3: CASSQVSQPSYEQYF